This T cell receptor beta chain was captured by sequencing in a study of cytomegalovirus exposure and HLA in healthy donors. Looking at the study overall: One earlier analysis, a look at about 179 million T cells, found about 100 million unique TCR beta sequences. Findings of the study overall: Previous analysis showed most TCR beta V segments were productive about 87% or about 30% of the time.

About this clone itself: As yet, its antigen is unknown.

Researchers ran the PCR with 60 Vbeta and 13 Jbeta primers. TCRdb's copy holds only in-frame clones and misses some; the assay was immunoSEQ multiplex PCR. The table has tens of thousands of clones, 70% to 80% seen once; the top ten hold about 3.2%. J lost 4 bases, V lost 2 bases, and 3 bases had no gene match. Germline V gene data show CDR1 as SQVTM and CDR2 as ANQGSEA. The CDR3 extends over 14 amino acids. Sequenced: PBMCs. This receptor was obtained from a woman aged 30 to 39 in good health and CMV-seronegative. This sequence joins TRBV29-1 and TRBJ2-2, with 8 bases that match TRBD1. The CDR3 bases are TGCAGCGTTGAACCCCAGGGGGCCACCGGGGAGCTGTTTTTT. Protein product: CSVEPQGATGELFF.